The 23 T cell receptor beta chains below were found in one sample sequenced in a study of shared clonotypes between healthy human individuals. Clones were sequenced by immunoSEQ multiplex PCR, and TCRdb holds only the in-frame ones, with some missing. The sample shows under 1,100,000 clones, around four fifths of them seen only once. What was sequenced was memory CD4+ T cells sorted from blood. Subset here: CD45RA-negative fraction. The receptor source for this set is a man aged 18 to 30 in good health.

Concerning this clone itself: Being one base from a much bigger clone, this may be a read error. CDR3 DNA sequence: TGCGCCAGCAGTGAGTCACGGAACTATGGCTACACCTTC. Protein sequence: CASSESRNYGYTF. This chain connects TRBV10-2 to TRBJ1-2; D is undetermined. V lost 0 bases and J 2 bases, leaving 4 bases between the germline ends. The V gene's germline CDR1 is WSHSY and CDR2 SAAADI. CDR3 length: 13 residues.

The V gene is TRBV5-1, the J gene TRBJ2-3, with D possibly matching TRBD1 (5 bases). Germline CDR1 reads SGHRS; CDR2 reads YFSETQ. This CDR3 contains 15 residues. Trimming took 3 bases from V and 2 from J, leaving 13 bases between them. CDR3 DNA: TGCGCCAGCAGCTGGAAGGGGTCCCACACAGATACGCAGTATTTT. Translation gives CASSWKGSHTDTQYF.

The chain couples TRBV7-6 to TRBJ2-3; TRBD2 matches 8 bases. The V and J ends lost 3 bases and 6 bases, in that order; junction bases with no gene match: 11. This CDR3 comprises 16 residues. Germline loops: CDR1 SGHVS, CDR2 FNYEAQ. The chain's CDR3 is CASSFRLAGTWDTQYF. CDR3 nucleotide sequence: TGTGCCAGCAGCTTTAGGCTAGCGGGCACATGGGATACGCAGTATTTT.

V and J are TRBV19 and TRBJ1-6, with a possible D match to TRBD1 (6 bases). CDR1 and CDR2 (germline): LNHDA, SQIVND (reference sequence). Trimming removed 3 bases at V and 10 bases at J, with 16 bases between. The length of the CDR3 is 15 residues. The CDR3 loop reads CASSIQQGGGSPLHF. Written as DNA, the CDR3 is TGTGCCAGTAGTATTCAACAGGGTGGAGGATCACCCCTCCACTTT.

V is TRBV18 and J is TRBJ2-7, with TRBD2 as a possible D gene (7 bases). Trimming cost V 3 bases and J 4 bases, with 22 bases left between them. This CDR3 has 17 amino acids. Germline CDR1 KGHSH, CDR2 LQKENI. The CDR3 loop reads CASSPQEAGAGEYEQYF. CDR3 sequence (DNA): TGTGCCAGCTCACCCCAGGAGGCGGGGGCAGGGGAGTACGAGCAGTACTTC.

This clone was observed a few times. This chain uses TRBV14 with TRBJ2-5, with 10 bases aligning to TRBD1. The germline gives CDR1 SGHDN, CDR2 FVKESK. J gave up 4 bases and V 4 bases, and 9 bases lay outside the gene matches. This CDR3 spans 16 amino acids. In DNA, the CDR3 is TGTGCCAGCAGCCCCGGGCTGACAGGGGGCAGAGAGACCCAGTACTTC. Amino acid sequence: CASSPGLTGGRETQYF.

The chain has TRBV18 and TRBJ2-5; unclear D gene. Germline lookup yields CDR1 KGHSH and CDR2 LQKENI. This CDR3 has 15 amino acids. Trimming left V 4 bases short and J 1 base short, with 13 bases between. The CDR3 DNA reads TGTGCCAGCTCACTCCGCCCGGCAGGCCAAGAGACCCAGTACTTC. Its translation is CASSLRPAGQETQYF.

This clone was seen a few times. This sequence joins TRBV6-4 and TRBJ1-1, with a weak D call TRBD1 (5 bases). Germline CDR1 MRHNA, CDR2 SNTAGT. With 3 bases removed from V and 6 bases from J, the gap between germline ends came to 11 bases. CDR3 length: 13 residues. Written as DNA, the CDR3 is TGTGCCAGCAGTGATTATTTGGGGGCTGAAGCTTTCTTT. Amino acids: CASSDYLGAEAFF.

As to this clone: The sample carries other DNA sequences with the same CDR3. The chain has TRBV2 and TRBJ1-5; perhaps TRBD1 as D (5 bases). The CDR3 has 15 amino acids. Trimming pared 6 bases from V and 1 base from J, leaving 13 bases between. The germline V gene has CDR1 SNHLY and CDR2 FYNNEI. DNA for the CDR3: TGTGCCAGCAGCGGGGGTAAGGGAAGCAATCAGCCCCAGCATTTT. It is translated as CASSGGKGSNQPQHF. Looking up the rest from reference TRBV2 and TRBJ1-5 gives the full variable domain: EPEVTQTPSHQVTQMGQEVILRCVPISNHLYFYWYRQILGQKVEFLVSFYNNEISEKSEIFDDQFSVERPDGSNFTLKIRSTKLEDSAMYFCASSGGKGSNQPQHFGDGTRLSIL.

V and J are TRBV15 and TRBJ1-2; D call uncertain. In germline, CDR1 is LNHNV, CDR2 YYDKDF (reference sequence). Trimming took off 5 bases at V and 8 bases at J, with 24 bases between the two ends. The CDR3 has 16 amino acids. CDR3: CATSSLDRGWGGGYTF. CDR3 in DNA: TGTGCCACCAGCTCGCTCGACCGGGGATGGGGAGGCGGCTACACCTTC.

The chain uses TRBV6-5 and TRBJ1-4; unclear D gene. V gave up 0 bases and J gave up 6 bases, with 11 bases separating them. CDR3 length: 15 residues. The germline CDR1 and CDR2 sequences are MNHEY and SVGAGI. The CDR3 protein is CASSYSGRVDEKLFF. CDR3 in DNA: TGTGCCAGCAGTTACTCGGGCCGGGTGGATGAAAAACTGTTTTTT.

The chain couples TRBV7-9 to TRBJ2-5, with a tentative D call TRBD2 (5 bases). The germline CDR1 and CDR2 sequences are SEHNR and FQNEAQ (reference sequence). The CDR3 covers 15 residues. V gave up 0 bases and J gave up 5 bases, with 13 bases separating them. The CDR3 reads CASSLAGVGAETQYF. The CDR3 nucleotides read TGTGCCAGCAGCTTAGCCGGTGTGGGAGCGGAGACCCAGTACTTC. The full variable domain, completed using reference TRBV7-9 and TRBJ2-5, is DTGVSQNPRHKITKRGQNVTFRCDPISEHNRLYWYRQTLGQGPEFLTYFQNEAQLEKSRLLSDRFSAERPKGSFSTLEIQRTEQGDSAMYLCASSLAGVGAETQYFGPGTRLLVL.

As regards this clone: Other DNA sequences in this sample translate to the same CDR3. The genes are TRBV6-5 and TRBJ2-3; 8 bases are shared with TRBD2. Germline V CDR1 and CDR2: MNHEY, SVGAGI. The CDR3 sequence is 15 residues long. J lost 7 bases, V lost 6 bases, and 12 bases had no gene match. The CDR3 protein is CASRSGLGAVNTQYF. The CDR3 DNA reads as TGTGCCAGCAGGTCGGGACTAGGGGCGGTGAATACGCAGTATTTT.

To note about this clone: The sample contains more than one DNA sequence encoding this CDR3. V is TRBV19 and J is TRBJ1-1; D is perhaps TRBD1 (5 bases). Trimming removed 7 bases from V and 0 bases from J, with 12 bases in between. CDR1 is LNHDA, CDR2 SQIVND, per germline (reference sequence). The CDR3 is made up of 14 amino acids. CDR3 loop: CASTRTGLNTEAFF. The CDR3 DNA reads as TGTGCCAGTACCCGAACGGGGCTGAACACTGAAGCTTTCTTT.

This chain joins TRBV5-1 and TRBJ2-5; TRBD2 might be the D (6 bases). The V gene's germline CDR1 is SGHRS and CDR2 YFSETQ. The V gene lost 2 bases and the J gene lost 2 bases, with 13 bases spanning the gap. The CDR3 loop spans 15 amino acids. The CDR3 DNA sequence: TGCGCCAGCAGCTTCGAAGCGGGCCGACAAGAGACCCAGTACTTC. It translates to CASSFEAGRQETQYF.

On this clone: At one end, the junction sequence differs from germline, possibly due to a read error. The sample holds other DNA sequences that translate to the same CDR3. CDR3 sequence reads: CSGGREGYGYTF. The CDR3 DNA sequence: TGTAGCGGGGGCAGGGAGGGCTATGGCTACACCTTC. The rearrangement links TRBV29-1 to TRBJ1-2, with a weak D call TRBD1 (6 bases). CDR3 length: 12 amino acids. CDR1 and CDR2 from the germline V gene are SQVTM and ANQGSEA.

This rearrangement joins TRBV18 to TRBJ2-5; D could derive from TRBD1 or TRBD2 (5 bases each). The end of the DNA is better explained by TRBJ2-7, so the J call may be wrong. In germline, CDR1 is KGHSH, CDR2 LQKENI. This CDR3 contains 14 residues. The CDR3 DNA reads TGTGCCAGCTCACCACGGGAAGGGACGGACGAGCAGTACTTC. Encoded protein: CASSPREGTDEQYF.

CDR3 sequence reads: CAWSGGGRETQYF. In nucleotides, the CDR3 is TGTGCCTGGAGTGGGGGAGGGCGGGAGACCCAGTACTTC. The V call is TRBV30, the J call TRBJ2-5; 7 bases align to TRBD2. This CDR3 contains 13 residues. Trimming took 1 base from V and 5 from J; bases not matched to a gene: 4. From germline, CDR1 is GTSNPN and CDR2 SVGIG (reference sequence).

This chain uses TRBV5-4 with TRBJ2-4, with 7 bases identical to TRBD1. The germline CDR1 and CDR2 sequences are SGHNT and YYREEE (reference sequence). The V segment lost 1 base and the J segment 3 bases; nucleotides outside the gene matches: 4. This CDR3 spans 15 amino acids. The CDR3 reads CASSLLPGGKNIQYF. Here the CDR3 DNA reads TGTGCCAGCAGCTTGTTACCAGGGGGCAAAAACATTCAGTACTTC.

CDR3 protein: CASSDRDRAVGELFF. CDR3 nucleotide sequence: TGCGCCAGCAGCGACCGGGACAGGGCCGTCGGGGAGCTGTTTTTT. The gene calls are TRBV5-1 and TRBJ2-2; 9 bases agree with TRBD1. The CDR3 is 15 amino acids. J gave up 7 bases and V 4 bases, and 8 bases lay outside the gene matches. CDR1 and CDR2 from the germline V gene are SGHRS and YFSETQ.

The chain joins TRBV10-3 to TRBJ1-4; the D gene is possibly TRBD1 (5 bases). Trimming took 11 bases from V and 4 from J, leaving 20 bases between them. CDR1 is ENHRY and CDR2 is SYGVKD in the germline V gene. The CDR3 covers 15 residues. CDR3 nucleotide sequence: TGTGCCGCAAAAGGTGCGGCAGGGATTAATGAAAAACTGTTTTTT. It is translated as CAAKGAAGINEKLFF.

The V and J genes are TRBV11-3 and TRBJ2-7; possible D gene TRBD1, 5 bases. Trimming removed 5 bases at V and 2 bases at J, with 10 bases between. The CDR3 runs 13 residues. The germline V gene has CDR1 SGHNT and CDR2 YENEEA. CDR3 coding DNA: TGTGCCAGCAGCCAAGGGGATACCTACGAGCAGTACTTC. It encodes CASSQGDTYEQYF.

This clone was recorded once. The CDR3 nucleotides are TGTGCCAGCAGACAGGGGGCAAGCTTAGGTCAGCCCCAGCATTTT. This translates into CASRQGASLGQPQHF. The chain couples TRBV6-1 to TRBJ1-5, with TRBD1 matching 9 bases. The length of the CDR3 is 15 residues. Per germline, CDR1 MNHNS and CDR2 SASEGT. V lost 6 bases and J lost 6; bases outside the gene matches: 9.